This record looks at one TCR beta chain sequence and its context. Possible read error: a much larger clone is one base away. These data belong to a study of tumor-infiltrating lymphocytes in primary liver carcinoma. Study information: Ranging in age from 30 to 69 years, the patients were men and women. Roughly 3.5 to 8 million productive TCRbeta reads were obtained per sample, with similar numbers across tissue types. The tumors, T1-T3 N0M0 lesions, were roughly 4 to 11 cm across.

A constant-region primer served to make TCR beta cDNA from about 500 ng total RNA. Three nested multiplex PCR rounds, a slightly modified ARM-PCR, produced the libraries for TCR beta. It was with TRBV1-TRBV30 forward primers and a C-beta reverse primer that the first two PCR rounds were run, at approximately 10 cycles each. MiXCR, run by TCRdb on the multiplex PCR reads, gives a single entry per CDR3 protein. The table shows almost 45,000 distinct CDR3 sequences, with 75% occurring only once. The source material, about 18-33 mg of unsorted bulk tissue, was used to co-extract RNA and DNA. At sampling, these chronic HBV carriers had received no treatment. Unmatched junction bases numbered 16, after V lost 5 bases and J lost 6 bases. The CDR3 consists of 17 residues. CDR1 and CDR2 from the germline V gene are MGHDK and SYGVNS.

The TCR sequence derives from a woman aged 25 to 39 with primary liver carcinoma and hepatitis B virus infection. The rearrangement uses TRBV25-1 and TRBJ1-5; 7 bases fit TRBD1. Sequencing was carried out using tumor-adjacent normal liver tissue. Written as DNA, the CDR3 is TGTGCCAGCAGTAATAGTAAGAGGACAGGAAGGCGTCAGCCCCAGCATTTT. This codes for CASSNSKRTGRRQPQHF.